The 11 T cell receptor beta chains below come from one sample, sequenced in a study of blood T cell repertoires in COVID-19. The protocol was immunoSEQ multiplex PCR, while the TCRdb copy is restricted to in-frame clones and leaves out a portion. The top ten clones hold around 3.9% of a sample with some 290,000 clones, more than 90% of them seen once. Sequencing input: PBMCs or T cells enriched from blood (not recorded which). The origin of the receptors is a woman between 25 and 40 years old who had been exposed to COVID-19.

A word on this clone: An end of the junction does not agree with germline; a read error may underlie this. V is TRBV10-3 and J is TRBJ2-2, with 11 bases identical to TRBD2. The CDR3 has 17 amino acids. Germline lookup yields CDR1 ENHRY and CDR2 SYGVKD. The CDR3 region is CAITETSGETNTGELFF. CDR3 DNA: TGTGCCATCACTGAGACTAGCGGGGAAACGAACACCGGGGAGCTGTTTTTT.

The chain is built from TRBV3-1 (or the pseudogene TRBV3-2) and TRBJ1-1, with 7 nucleotides matching TRBD1. V shed 1 base and J 0 bases; nucleotides not matched to a gene: 2. CDR1 is LGHDT and CDR2 is YNNKEL in the germline V gene (reference sequence). The CDR3 totals 15 residues. The CDR3 is CASSQGTGMNTEAFF. The CDR3 region has the DNA TGTGCCAGCAGCCAAGGGACAGGAATGAACACTGAAGCTTTCTTT.

This clone was detected a few times. The chain couples TRBV25-1 to TRBJ1-2; weak D call: TRBD1 (5 bases). This CDR3 is built from 15 residues. CDR1 and CDR2 (germline): MGHDK, SYGVNS. Deletions cut 1 base from V and 7 bases from J, with 16 bases between. CDR3 protein: CASSESLPGLVGYTF. The CDR3 DNA follows: TGTGCCAGCAGTGAATCCCTTCCAGGGCTAGTTGGCTACACCTTC.

The chain carries TRBV9 and TRBJ1-6; maybe TRBD1 (5 bases). This CDR3 is built from 15 residues. V was shortened by 4 bases and J by 6 bases, with 14 bases between the two germline ends. CDR1 is SGDLS and CDR2 is YYNGEE in the germline V gene. The CDR3 coding sequence is TGTGCCAGCAGCCTCAACGGACAAGTTAATTCACCCCTCCACTTT. Protein sequence: CASSLNGQVNSPLHF. Full variable domain (rest looked up from reference TRBV9 and TRBJ1-6): DSGVTQTPKHLITATGQRVTLRCSPRSGDLSVYWYQQSLDQGLQFLIQYYNGEERAKGNILERFSAQQFPDLHSELNLSSLELGDSALYFCASSLNGQVNSPLHFGNGTRLTVT.

J is TRBJ1-2 and V is TRBV12-3 or TRBV12-4, with D perhaps TRBD1 (5 bases). The germline V and J ends were trimmed by 1 base and 8 bases, with 11 bases remaining between them. The CDR3 runs 13 residues. The CDR3 bases are TGTGCCAGCAGTTTAGGCAGGGATGGGGGCTACACCTTC. Its translation is CASSLGRDGGYTF.

The table lists this clone with a count of one. J is TRBJ1-1 and V is TRBV2, with a tentative D call TRBD1 (5 bases). The V end lost 5 bases, the J end lost 4 bases, and 17 bases lay between the germline ends. This CDR3 has 15 amino acids. The germline V gene has CDR1 SNHLY and CDR2 FYNNEI. This chain's CDR3 is CASSQYSTDLTEAFF. For the CDR3, the DNA is TGTGCCAGCAGTCAATACTCGACAGACCTCACTGAAGCTTTCTTT.

The chain has TRBV5-8 and TRBJ2-5; 9 nucleotides line up with TRBD1. Germline V gene lookup returns CDR1 SGHTS and CDR2 YDEGEE. The CDR3 length is 15 residues. J was trimmed by 4 bases and V by 4 bases; bases with no gene match: 8. The DNA of the CDR3 is TGTGCCAGCAGCCATGGACAGGGGAGAGGAGAGACCCAGTACTTC. Its protein product is CASSHGQGRGETQYF.

The chain is built from TRBV5-8 and TRBJ1-1; D remains ambiguous. V lost 5 bases to trimming and J lost 1 base, with 12 bases between them. This CDR3 spans 14 amino acids. The germline CDR1 and CDR2 sequences are SGHTS and YDEGEE. The CDR3 spells CASSRRTGNTEAFF. The CDR3 DNA sequence: TGTGCCAGCAGTCGGAGGACCGGGAACACTGAAGCTTTCTTT.

The chain has TRBV7-2 and TRBJ2-5, with 12 bases aligning to TRBD2. Germline CDR1 and CDR2: SGHTA and FQGNSA. V shed 10 bases, J shed 6 bases, and the junction held 12 bases outside the gene matches. The CDR3 is 15 amino acids. The CDR3 DNA is TGTGCCATGTTTCCCTGGACTAGCGGGGCCAAGACCCAGTACTTC. It specifies CAMFPWTSGAKTQYF.

This chain links TRBV9 with TRBJ1-3; D uncertain. Trimming shortened V by 0 bases and J by 4 bases, and 11 bases separated the two germline ends. Germline lookup yields CDR1 SGDLS and CDR2 YYNGEE. This CDR3 contains 15 residues. The CDR3 sequence: CASSVVGELGNTIYF. The CDR3 nucleotides are TGTGCCAGCAGCGTAGTCGGGGAATTAGGAAACACCATATATTTT.

V and J are TRBV4-3 and TRBJ1-2; TRBD1 might be the D (5 bases). This CDR3 has 14 amino acids. With 0 bases removed from V and 5 bases from J, the gap between germline ends came to 10 bases. CDR1 and CDR2 from the germline V gene are LGHNA and YSLEER. The CDR3 spells CASSQDWGGYGYTF. CDR3 DNA: TGCGCCAGCAGCCAAGATTGGGGGGGTTATGGCTACACCTTC.